The rows below give T cell receptor beta chains drawn from one sample of a study of T cells in tumors after PD-1 blockade. The data were produced by immunoSEQ multiplex PCR, yet TCRdb's version contains in-frame clones alone and is incomplete. The sample lists approximately 35,000 clones, 78% occurring once. Sequencing used PBMCs, obtained before anti-PD-1 treatment. Receptors originate from a human donor with basal cell carcinoma. CDR3s include the opening cysteine and the closing phenylalanine or tryptophan. D genes are given only for firm matches. The size field is filled for only some rows; it gives once, few, many or a size class.

J	D	V	size	CDR3	DNA
TRBJ1-3	-	TRBV14	-	CASSRGFSGNTIYF	TGTGCCAGCAGCCGGGGGTTCTCTGGAAACACCATATATTTT
TRBJ1-1	-	TRBV10-3	-	CAISGGGPEAFF	TGTGCCATCAGTGGGGGAGGCCCTGAAGCTTTCTTT
TRBJ1-1	-	TRBV5-1	-	CASSRRPNTEAFF	TGCGCCAGCTCCCGACGTCCCAACACTGAAGCTTTCTTT
TRBJ2-7	-	TRBV7-2	-	CASSSSTSYEQYF	TGTGCCAGCAGCTCCTCAACCTCCTACGAGCAGTACTTC
TRBJ2-3	-	TRBV27	-	CASSPPRGGRSLNTQYF	TGTGCCAGCAGTCCCCCCCGGGGCGGGCGGTCTTTAAATACGCAGTATTTT
TRBJ1-2	-	TRBV2	-	CASTSIYGYTF	TGTGCCAGCACCTCAATCTATGGCTACACCTTC
TRBJ2-6	-	TRBV28	-	CASSLYRVGPQGANVLTF	TGTGCCAGCAGTTTATACAGGGTAGGGCCACAGGGGGCCAACGTCCTGACTTTC
TRBJ1-1	-	TRBV7-2	-	CASSLSYLNTEAFF	TGTGCCAGCAGCTTATCGTACCTGAACACTGAAGCTTTCTTT
TRBJ1-5	-	TRBV19	-	CASSQPGGGQPQHF	TGTGCCAGTAGTCAACCGGGCGGGGGTCAGCCCCAGCATTTT
TRBJ2-7	TRBD1	TRBV6-2/TRBV6-3	-	CASSPQPQGAGEQYF	TGTGCCAGCAGTCCCCAACCACAGGGGGCGGGGGAGCAGTACTTC
TRBJ1-1	-	TRBV19	-	CASSKDRLANTEAFF	TGTGCCAGTAGTAAGGATAGGCTCGCGAACACTGAAGCTTTCTTT
TRBJ2-5	-	TRBV6-6	-	CASSPGPQETQYF	TGTGCCAGCAGCCCGGGGCCCCAAGAGACCCAGTACTTC
TRBJ2-3	-	TRBV4-3	-	CASSQEGAGQADTQYF	TGCGCCAGCAGCCAAGAGGGGGCGGGACAAGCAGATACGCAGTATTTT
TRBJ2-1	-	TRBV3-1/TRBV3-2	-	CASSHRRYKHNEQFF	TGTGCCAGCAGCCACCGGCGGTATAAACACAATGAGCAGTTCTTC
TRBJ1-4	-	TRBV7-9	-	CASSSNLGEKLFF	TGTGCCAGCAGCTCTAATCTAGGGGAAAAACTGTTTTTT
TRBJ2-7	-	TRBV5-6	few	CASSLGVNRRNEQYF	TGTGCCAGCAGCTTGGGTGTGAACAGGCGGAACGAGCAGTACTTC
TRBJ1-2	-	TRBV20-1	-	CSASLFRAEYGYTF	TGCAGTGCTAGTCTTTTCCGGGCGGAGTATGGCTACACCTTC
TRBJ2-5	-	TRBV15	-	CATRTGRVQETQYF	TGTGCCACGCGGACGGGGCGAGTCCAAGAGACCCAGTACTTC
TRBJ2-7	-	TRBV21-1	-	CASSKSRLEQYF	TGTGCCAGCAGCAAAAGTAGACTCGAGCAGTACTTC
TRBJ2-2	-	TRBV15	-	CATSRDRAAGELFF	TGTGCCACCAGCAGAGATAGAGCGGCCGGGGAGCTGTTTTTT
TRBJ2-4	TRBD2	TRBV6-5	-	CASSPPSGHHIQYF	TGTGCCAGCAGCCCCCCTAGCGGGCATCACATTCAGTACTTC
TRBJ2-7	-	TRBV28	-	CASSLLTGVSYEQYF	TGTGCCAGCAGTCTGCTGACTGGCGTCTCCTACGAGCAGTACTTC
TRBJ2-1	-	TRBV12-3/TRBV12-4	-	CASSRTTNEQFF	TGTGCCAGCAGTCGGACCACCAATGAGCAGTTCTTC
TRBJ1-2	-	TRBV30	-	CAWSTNYGYTF	TGTGCCTGGAGTACTAACTATGGCTACACCTTC
TRBJ2-3	TRBD2	TRBV5-4	few	CASSFERGFTDTQYF	TGTGCCAGCAGCTTTGAGCGGGGTTTCACAGATACGCAGTATTTT
TRBJ1-2	TRBD1	TRBV27	-	CASSASGQGLVGYTF	TGTGCCAGCAGTGCCTCGGGACAGGGTCTAGTGGGCTACACCTTC
TRBJ2-1	-	TRBV28	-	CASSSAGGANEQFF	TGTGCCAGCAGTTCCGCCGGGGGAGCCAATGAGCAGTTCTTC
TRBJ1-2	-	TRBV2	-	CASSEEERYNYGYTF	TGTGCCAGCAGTGAAGAGGAGAGATACAACTATGGCTACACCTTC
TRBJ2-7	TRBD1	TRBV27	-	CASSPWTGSNEQYF	TGTGCCAGCAGTCCATGGACAGGGTCGAACGAGCAGTACTTC
TRBJ2-1	-	TRBV18	-	CASSPPAVGPSEQFF	TGTGCCAGCTCGCCCCCTGCGGTAGGACCAAGTGAGCAGTTCTTC
TRBJ1-1	-	TRBV5-5	few	CASSLAVSNTEAFF	TGTGCCAGCAGCTTGGCCGTATCGAACACTGAAGCTTTCTTT
TRBJ2-1	TRBD2	TRBV7-2	-	CASSLTSVWDEQFF	TGTGCCAGCAGCCTGACTAGCGTCTGGGATGAGCAGTTCTTC
TRBJ1-1	-	TRBV3-1/TRBV3-2	-	CASSLDLRGTEAFF	TGTGCCAGCAGCCTTGATCTCAGGGGCACTGAAGCTTTCTTT
TRBJ1-1	-	TRBV2	once	CASSDSENTEAFF	TGTGCCAGCAGTGACTCAGAGAACACTGAAGCTTTCTTT
TRBJ2-7	TRBD1	TRBV6-5	-	CASGTDLTYEQYF	TGTGCCTCCGGGACAGACCTGACCTACGAGCAGTACTTC
TRBJ1-2	TRBD1	TRBV6-5	-	CASNVRQGLNYGYTF	TGTGCCAGCAACGTCAGACAGGGCTTGAACTATGGCTACACCTTC
TRBJ2-3	TRBD2	TRBV6-4	-	CASRALAGADTQYF	TGTGCCAGCAGGGCACTAGCGGGAGCAGATACGCAGTATTTT